The clone carrying this T cell receptor (beta chain) was counted between two and nine times. Its antigen is unknown. The V end lost 5 bases, the J end lost 2 bases, and 9 bases lay between the germline ends. The CDR3 runs 13 residues. The germline gives CDR1 SEHNR, CDR2 FQNEAQ (reference sequence). These data are taken from a study of cytomegalovirus exposure and HLA in healthy donors. Regarding the study as a whole: Productive rates of about 87% or about 30% were seen for most TCR beta V segments in an earlier analysis. Further analysis was carried out later, and it showed several of the most significant clusters appearing linked to common viral pathogens.

In the PCR, 60 Vbeta and 13 Jbeta primers were used. The method was immunoSEQ multiplex PCR; TCRdb's version includes in-frame clones alone and lacks a portion of them. The sample has 200,000 to 250,000 clones; 70% to 85% are singletons. Input material: PBMCs. This clonotype originated in a woman aged 40 to 55 in good health and CMV-seronegative. This chain connects TRBV7-9 to TRBJ1-1; possible D gene TRBD1, 5 bases. CDR3 sequence: CASSATDNTEAFF. The CDR3 DNA reads TGTGCCAGCAGCGCGACAGATAACACTGAAGCTTTCTTT.